The rows below give T cell receptor beta chains drawn from one sample of a study of blood T cell repertoires in COVID-19. Assay: immunoSEQ multiplex PCR; the TCRdb copy retains only in-frame clones and omits some. The sample holds approximately 440,000 clones, 90% seen once. The sample consisted of PBMCs or T cells enriched from blood (not recorded which). Receptors were obtained from a man between 18 and 35 years old who had recovered from COVID-19. Both conserved end residues are part of each CDR3. Fields, in order: D gene, V gene, CDR3 protein. A D gene is named only where the DNA matches it firmly.

D gene: -
V gene: TRBV2
CDR3 protein: CASSDRGLQLAKNIQYF

D gene: TRBD1
V gene: TRBV5-1
CDR3 protein: CASSWSGQGGHEQYF

D gene: TRBD2
V gene: TRBV27
CDR3 protein: CASSPILRSGRATHTQYF

D gene: TRBD1
V gene: TRBV5-1
CDR3 protein: CASSLGQGTGHEQFF

D gene: TRBD2
V gene: TRBV4-1
CDR3 protein: CASSQGPSGRNTGELFF

D gene: TRBD1
V gene: TRBV19
CDR3 protein: CASTNPTGISEAFF

D gene: TRBD1
V gene: TRBV20-1
CDR3 protein: CSASPGTGDYGYTF

D gene: -
V gene: TRBV30
CDR3 protein: CAWKVASDPTGELFF

D gene: -
V gene: TRBV12-3/TRBV12-4
CDR3 protein: CASSRGYSYEQYF

D gene: TRBD1
V gene: TRBV10-3
CDR3 protein: CAISDGTGRYEQYF

D gene: TRBD1
V gene: TRBV10-2
CDR3 protein: CASGTTGVPDTQYF

D gene: -
V gene: TRBV10-1
CDR3 protein: CASSEERITDTQYF

D gene: -
V gene: TRBV11-3
CDR3 protein: CASSLTLNTEAFF

D gene: -
V gene: TRBV30
CDR3 protein: CAWSTREQETQYF

D gene: TRBD2
V gene: TRBV29-1
CDR3 protein: CSVEGLAGQETQYF